These 10 T cell receptor beta chains were sequenced from one sample in a study of ipilimumab plus nivolumab after autologous stem cell transplantation. Some clones are missing from TCRdb's copy, which holds only in-frame ones; the method was immunoSEQ multiplex PCR. The repertoire holds tens of thousands of clones, with more than 85% as singletons. The starting material was PBMCs, obtained in a trial of ipilimumab plus nivolumab as post-transplant consolidation. These receptors all come from a male donor with multiple myeloma.

The chain couples TRBV7-2 to TRBJ2-1; D remains unclear. The CDR3 is 16 residues long. Trimming left V 5 bases short and J 0 bases short, with 14 bases between. CDR1 and CDR2 (germline): SGHTA, FQGNSA. The CDR3 DNA reads TGTGCCAGCAGCCTCACCCGTGGTAGCTCCTACAATGAGCAGTTCTTC. Translated: CASSLTRGSSYNEQFF.

This clone was observed a single time. The genes are TRBV11-3 and TRBJ2-2, with TRBD1 as a possible D gene (6 bases). The CDR3 totals 15 residues. V lost 5 bases, J lost 1 base, and 11 bases lay in between. CDR1 is SGHNT and CDR2 is YENEEA in the germline V gene. This CDR3 reads CASSLQGRNTGELFF. DNA for the CDR3: TGTGCCAGCAGCCTACAGGGCCGGAACACCGGGGAGCTGTTTTTT.

The chain couples TRBV5-6 to TRBJ2-7, with D unresolved. Germline V CDR1 and CDR2: SGHDT, YYEEEE. The CDR3 loop spans 13 amino acids. The ends were cut back, 2 bases at V and 1 base at J, with 7 bases in the middle. CDR3 in DNA: TGTGCCAGCAGCTTTCCCACGTCCTACGAGCAGTACTTC. It is translated as CASSFPTSYEQYF.

The rearrangement links TRBV27 to TRBJ1-3, with a weak D call TRBD1 (5 bases). There are 13 residues in the CDR3. From germline, CDR1 is MNHEY and CDR2 SMNVEV (reference sequence). With 8 bases removed from V and 4 bases from J, the gap between germline ends came to 12 bases. CDR3 residues: CASAGPHGNTIYF. The CDR3 nucleotides read TGTGCCAGCGCAGGGCCCCACGGAAACACCATATATTTT.

V is TRBV6-6 and J is TRBJ2-7; TRBD1 matches at 9 bases. The CDR3 totals 14 residues. Germline V gene data show CDR1 as MNHNY and CDR2 as SVGAGI (reference sequence). After removal of 4 bases from V and 6 bases from J, the junction contained 7 bases not matched to a gene. CDR3 sequence reads: CASSFDRGESEQYF. CDR3 nucleotides: TGTGCCAGCAGTTTCGACAGGGGGGAAAGCGAGCAGTACTTC.

This clone has a single count. The rearrangement joins TRBV30 to TRBJ2-7; D call uncertain. CDR1 is GTSNPN and CDR2 is SVGIG in the germline V gene (reference sequence). Trimming removed 0 bases at V and 3 bases at J, with 6 bases between. The CDR3 extends over 12 amino acids. The CDR3 DNA is TGTGCCTGGAGTGTATCCTTCTACGAGCAGTACTTC. This encodes CAWSVSFYEQYF.

The chain couples TRBV7-2 to TRBJ2-2, with 10 bases matching TRBD1. Germline-derived CDR1 and CDR2 are SGHTA and FQGNSA. There are 18 residues in the CDR3. J was trimmed by 3 bases and V by 5 bases; bases with no gene match: 12. The CDR3 DNA is TGTGCCAGCAGCAACCCTTCGGTCGGGACAGGGGACACCGGGGAGCTGTTTTTT. Residues: CASSNPSVGTGDTGELFF.

J is TRBJ2-2 and V is TRBV28, with TRBD2 matching 16 bases. CDR1 and CDR2 from the germline V gene are MDHEN and SYDVKM. This CDR3 has 19 amino acids. V lost 1 base and J lost 10; bases outside the gene matches: 12. CDR3 in amino acids: CASSLYALGTSGGGKELFF. The CDR3 DNA follows: TGTGCCAGCAGTTTATACGCACTAGGGACTAGCGGGGGGGGCAAGGAGCTGTTTTTT.

In this sample, this clone turned up once. This chain connects TRBV7-3 to TRBJ1-3; TRBD1 aligns across 7 bases. CDR3 length equals 15 residues. Germline trimming cut 3 bases from V and 4 bases from J; bases unmatched to any gene: 6. The V gene's germline CDR1 is SGHTA and CDR2 FQGTGA. CDR3 amino acids: CASSLKTGPGNTIYF. DNA for the CDR3: TGTGCCAGCAGCTTGAAGACAGGGCCAGGAAACACCATATATTTT.

This clone appeared a few times. The chain uses TRBV19 and TRBJ1-1, with D maybe TRBD1 (5 bases). There are 16 residues in the CDR3. The V and J ends lost 5 bases and 6 bases respectively, with 22 bases between them. Germline CDR1 reads LNHDA; CDR2 reads SQIVND (reference sequence). The chain's CDR3 is CASSPRGGASVAEAFF. CDR3 nucleotides: TGTGCCAGTAGTCCCCGTGGGGGAGCTTCTGTGGCTGAAGCTTTCTTT.